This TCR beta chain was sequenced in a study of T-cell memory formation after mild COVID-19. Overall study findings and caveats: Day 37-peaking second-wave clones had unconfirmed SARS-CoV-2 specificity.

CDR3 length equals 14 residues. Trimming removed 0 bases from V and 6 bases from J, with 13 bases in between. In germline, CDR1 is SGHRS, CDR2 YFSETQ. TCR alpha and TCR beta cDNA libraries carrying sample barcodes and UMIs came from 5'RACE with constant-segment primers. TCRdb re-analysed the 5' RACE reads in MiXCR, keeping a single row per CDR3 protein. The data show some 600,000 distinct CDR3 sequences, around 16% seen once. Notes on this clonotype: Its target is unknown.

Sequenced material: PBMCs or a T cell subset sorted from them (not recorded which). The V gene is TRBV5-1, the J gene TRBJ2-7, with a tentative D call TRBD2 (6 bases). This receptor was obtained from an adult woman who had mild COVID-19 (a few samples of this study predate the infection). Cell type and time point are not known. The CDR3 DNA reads TGCGCCAGCAGCTTGGGTTTCGGGGGATCCGAGCAGTACTTC. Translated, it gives CASSLGFGGSEQYF.